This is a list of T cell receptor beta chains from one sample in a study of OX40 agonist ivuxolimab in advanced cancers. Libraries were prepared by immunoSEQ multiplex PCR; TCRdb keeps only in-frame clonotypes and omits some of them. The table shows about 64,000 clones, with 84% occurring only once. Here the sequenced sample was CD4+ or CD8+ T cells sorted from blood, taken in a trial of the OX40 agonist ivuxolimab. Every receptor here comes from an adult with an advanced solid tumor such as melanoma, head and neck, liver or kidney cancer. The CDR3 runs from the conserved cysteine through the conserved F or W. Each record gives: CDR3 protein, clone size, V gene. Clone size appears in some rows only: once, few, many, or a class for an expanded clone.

CDR3 protein: CASSQVGVDQETQYF; clone size: -; V gene: TRBV5-5
CDR3 protein: CASSRYSAGGPYEQYF; clone size: -; V gene: TRBV27
CDR3 protein: CASSPDRGGNQPQHF; clone size: -; V gene: TRBV18
CDR3 protein: CASSTLTGVNSPLHF; clone size: -; V gene: TRBV21-1
CDR3 protein: CALSTSGKSTDTQYF; clone size: -; V gene: TRBV30
CDR3 protein: CASSSSYYHSTDTQYF; clone size: -; V gene: TRBV7-9
CDR3 protein: CASSLTRPEGETQYF; clone size: few; V gene: TRBV28
CDR3 protein: CASSPPLAGGGNEQFF; clone size: -; V gene: TRBV4-1
CDR3 protein: CASRSGTSGQETQYF; clone size: -; V gene: TRBV5-1
CDR3 protein: CASSPEYTVDRDQETQYF; clone size: -; V gene: TRBV13
CDR3 protein: CASSVPRGGGTEAFF; clone size: -; V gene: TRBV28
CDR3 protein: CASSAPPGAETNYGYTF; clone size: -; V gene: TRBV2
CDR3 protein: CASSPNHSGINEKLFF; clone size: -; V gene: TRBV18
CDR3 protein: CASSMTGTNTGELFF; clone size: -; V gene: TRBV5-1
CDR3 protein: CASSGGRGANEKLFF; clone size: -; V gene: TRBV27
CDR3 protein: CASSVGDNPKNIQYF; clone size: -; V gene: TRBV9
CDR3 protein: CASRALAGGPETQYF; clone size: -; V gene: TRBV7-2
CDR3 protein: CASSLHDGASYEQYF; clone size: -; V gene: TRBV5-4
CDR3 protein: CASTKDYTGELFF; clone size: -; V gene: TRBV6-6
CDR3 protein: CASSFGASSYEQYF; clone size: -; V gene: TRBV11-3
CDR3 protein: CASSVGMGAYEQYF; clone size: -; V gene: TRBV9
CDR3 protein: CASRGTDGTRGKLFF; clone size: -; V gene: TRBV27
CDR3 protein: CASRRGAGADTDTQYF; clone size: -; V gene: TRBV10-2
CDR3 protein: CASSQGPDPSYEQYF; clone size: -; V gene: TRBV4-3
CDR3 protein: CASSPPRQGIAYEQYF; clone size: -; V gene: TRBV18
CDR3 protein: CASEGQGALYEQYF; clone size: -; V gene: TRBV2
CDR3 protein: CASSPRQFEKLFF; clone size: -; V gene: TRBV18
CDR3 protein: CATSRDPGDTQYF; clone size: -; V gene: TRBV15
CDR3 protein: CASSVRSGSEQYF; clone size: -; V gene: TRBV9
CDR3 protein: CASSLGAHPASDTQYF; clone size: -; V gene: TRBV11-2
CDR3 protein: CASSSGPYNSPLHF; clone size: once; V gene: TRBV7-2
CDR3 protein: CASSVVDDSPLHF; clone size: -; V gene: TRBV9
CDR3 protein: CASSTGQGLSGNTIYF; clone size: -; V gene: TRBV5-1
CDR3 protein: CASSLQAVSYNEQFF; clone size: -; V gene: TRBV7-3
CDR3 protein: CASSPRDGYEQYF; clone size: -; V gene: TRBV18
CDR3 protein: CASSLPSRSRTGYTF; clone size: few; V gene: TRBV28
CDR3 protein: CASSERRGVNSPLHF; clone size: -; V gene: TRBV2
CDR3 protein: CARSRPGADESTDTQYF; clone size: once; V gene: TRBV5-3
CDR3 protein: CASSIRAAASGNTIYF; clone size: -; V gene: TRBV6-6
CDR3 protein: CASSLEGRGNQPQHF; clone size: -; V gene: TRBV28
CDR3 protein: CAISGTESNYGYTF; clone size: -; V gene: TRBV10-3
CDR3 protein: CASRPLVKETQYF; clone size: -; V gene: TRBV11-2
CDR3 protein: CASGLTYGANVLTF; clone size: -; V gene: TRBV12-5
CDR3 protein: CASSESTGGSVEAFF; clone size: -; V gene: TRBV25-1
CDR3 protein: CASSRIGPERPQDEQYF; clone size: once; V gene: TRBV28
CDR3 protein: CASSRDRQSSGNTIYF; clone size: -; V gene: TRBV5-1
CDR3 protein: CASSAQGARTYEQYF; clone size: -; V gene: TRBV9
CDR3 protein: CASRLAGYNEQFF; clone size: -; V gene: TRBV27
CDR3 protein: CASSLAGWEAKNIQYF; clone size: -; V gene: TRBV7-2
CDR3 protein: CASSLGGTYEQYF; clone size: -; V gene: TRBV28